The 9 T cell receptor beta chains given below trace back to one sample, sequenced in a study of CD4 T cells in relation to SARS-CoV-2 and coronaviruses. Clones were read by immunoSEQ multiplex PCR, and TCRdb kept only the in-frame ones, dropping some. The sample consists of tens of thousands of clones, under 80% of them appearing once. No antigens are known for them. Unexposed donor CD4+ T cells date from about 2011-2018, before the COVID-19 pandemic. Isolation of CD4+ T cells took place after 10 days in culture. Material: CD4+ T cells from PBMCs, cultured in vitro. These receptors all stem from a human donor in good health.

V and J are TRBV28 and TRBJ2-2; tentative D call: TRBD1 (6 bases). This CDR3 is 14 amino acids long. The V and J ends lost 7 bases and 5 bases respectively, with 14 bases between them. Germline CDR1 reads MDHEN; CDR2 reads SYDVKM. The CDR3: CASMQGSWTGELFF. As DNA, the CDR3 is TGTGCCAGCATGCAGGGGAGTTGGACCGGGGAGCTGTTTTTT.

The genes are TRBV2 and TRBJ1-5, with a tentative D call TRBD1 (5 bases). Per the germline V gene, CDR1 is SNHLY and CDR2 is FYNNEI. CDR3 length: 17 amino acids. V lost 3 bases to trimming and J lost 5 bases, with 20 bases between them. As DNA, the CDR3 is TGTGCCAGCAGTGAGGGGCCCAGCTCTTTGAGGGATCAGCCCCAGCATTTT. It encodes CASSEGPSSLRDQPQHF.

CDR3 in DNA: TGTGCCAGCAGCTTGGGGGGGGGCACGCGGGCCACTGAAGCTTTCTTT. Translation: CASSLGGGTRATEAFF. The J gene is TRBJ1-1, the V gene TRBV5-4; D might be TRBD1 (6 bases). The CDR3 loop spans 16 amino acids. CDR1 is SGHNT, CDR2 YYREEE, per germline (reference sequence). V gave up 0 bases and J gave up 4 bases, with 16 bases separating them.

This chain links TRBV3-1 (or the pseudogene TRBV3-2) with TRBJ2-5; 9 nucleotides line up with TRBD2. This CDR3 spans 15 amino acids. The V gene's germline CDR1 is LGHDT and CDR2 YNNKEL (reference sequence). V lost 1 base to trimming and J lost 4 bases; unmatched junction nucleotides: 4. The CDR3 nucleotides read TGTGCCAGCAGCCAAGGTAGCGGGAGTAGAGAGACCCAGTACTTC. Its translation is CASSQGSGSRETQYF.

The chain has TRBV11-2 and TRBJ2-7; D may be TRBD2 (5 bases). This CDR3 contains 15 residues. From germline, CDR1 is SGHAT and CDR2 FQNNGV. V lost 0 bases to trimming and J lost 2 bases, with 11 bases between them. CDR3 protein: CASSLDSAGTYEQYF. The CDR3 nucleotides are TGTGCCAGCAGCTTAGATTCGGCCGGGACCTACGAGCAGTACTTC.

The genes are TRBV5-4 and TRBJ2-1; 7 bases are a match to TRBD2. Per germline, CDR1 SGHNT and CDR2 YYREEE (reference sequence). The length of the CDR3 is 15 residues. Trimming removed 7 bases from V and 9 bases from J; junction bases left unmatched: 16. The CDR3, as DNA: TGTGCCAGCGCCCTGGGGGGGGACCCATCCCGTGAGCAGTTCTTC. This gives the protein CASALGGDPSREQFF.

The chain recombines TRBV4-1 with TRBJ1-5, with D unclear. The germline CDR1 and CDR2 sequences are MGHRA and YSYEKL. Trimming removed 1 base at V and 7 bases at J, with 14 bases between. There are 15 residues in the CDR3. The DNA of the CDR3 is TGCGCCAGCAGCCAAGCTCTCCACATGAAACAGCCCCAGCATTTT. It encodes CASSQALHMKQPQHF.

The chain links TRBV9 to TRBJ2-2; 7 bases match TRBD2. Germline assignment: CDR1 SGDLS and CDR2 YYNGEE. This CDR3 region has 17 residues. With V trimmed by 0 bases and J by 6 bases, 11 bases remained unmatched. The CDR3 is CASSVAYGGRAPGELFF. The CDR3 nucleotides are TGTGCCAGCAGCGTAGCGTATGGAGGGAGGGCCCCCGGGGAGCTGTTTTTT.

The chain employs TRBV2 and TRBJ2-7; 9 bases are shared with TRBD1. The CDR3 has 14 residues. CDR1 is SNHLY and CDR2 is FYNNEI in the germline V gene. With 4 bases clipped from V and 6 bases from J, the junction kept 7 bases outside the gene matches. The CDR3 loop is CASSVRTGAPEQYF. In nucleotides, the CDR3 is TGTGCCAGCAGTGTACGGACAGGGGCACCCGAGCAGTACTTC.